Listed here are 3 T cell receptor beta chains from one sample, sequenced in a study of shared clonotypes between healthy human individuals. Data came from immunoSEQ multiplex PCR; TCRdb stores just in-frame clones and leaves some out. The data hold 850,000 to 1,100,000 clones, with roughly 80% observed a single time. Sample: memory CD4+ T cells from PBMCs. As to subset: CD45RA-negative fraction. These receptor sequences come from a young man in good health. Some clones in this sample may be carry-over from other donors' samples.

The genes are TRBV7-2 and TRBJ2-1, with no clear D. This CDR3 has 12 amino acids. Germline CDR1 is SGHTA and CDR2 is FQGNSA. The V and J ends lost 8 bases and 4 bases respectively, with 9 bases between them. DNA of the CDR3: TGTGCCAGCGGCGGTGGTTACAATGAGCAGTTCTTC. This codes for CASGGGYNEQFF.

This sequence joins TRBV4-3 and TRBJ2-1, with TRBD2 matching 11 bases. After removal of 5 bases from V and 8 bases from J, the junction contained 11 bases not matched to a gene. The CDR3 totals 16 residues. The germline V gene encodes CDR1 LGHNA and CDR2 YSLEER. The CDR3 region has the DNA TGCGCCAGCAGCTCCCGTCTAGCGGGAGGTGACGATGAGCAGTTCTTC. This gives the protein CASSSRLAGGDDEQFF.

This rearrangement joins TRBV28 to TRBJ1-2; no firm D call. V was pared by 3 bases and J by 4 bases, with 12 bases between. The germline V gene has CDR1 MDHEN and CDR2 SYDVKM. The CDR3 totals 14 residues. The CDR3 bases are TGTGCCAGCAGTTTGAGGGAACCTCTCTATGGCTACACCTTC. It is translated as CASSLREPLYGYTF.